This T cell receptor beta chain is drawn from a study of T-cell memory formation after mild COVID-19. Looking at the study overall: Each donor largely had its own TCR clusters.

Constant-segment primers were used for 5'RACE, and the resulting TCR alpha and TCR beta cDNA libraries carried sample barcodes and UMIs. Each CDR3 protein gets one entry after TCRdb re-called the 5' RACE reads with MiXCR. The data show roughly 190,000 distinct CDR3 sequences, roughly a tenth seen once. From germline, CDR1 is LGHNA and CDR2 YSLEER. Trimming took 0 bases from V and 5 from J; bases not matched to a gene: 0. The CDR3 covers 15 residues. This clonotype has only a few counts. V is TRBV4-3 and J is TRBJ1-4, with 10 positions matching TRBD1. This clonotype was sampled from a man aged 18-30 years who had mild COVID-19 (a few samples of this study predate the infection). Cell type and time point are not known. Sequencing was performed on PBMCs or a T cell subset sorted from them (not recorded which). The CDR3 region is CASSQEGQGNEKLFF. Written as DNA, the CDR3 is TGCGCCAGCAGCCAAGAGGGACAGGGGAATGAAAAACTGTTTTTT.